The 2 T cell receptor beta chains in this list originate from one sample, sequenced in a study of T cell changes during pregnancy in multiple sclerosis. Sequencing used immunoSEQ multiplex PCR; TCRdb keeps in-frame clones, though not all of them. The sample holds approximately 92,000 clones, about 94% seen once. Sequenced material: peripheral blood, taken after pregnancy. The receptors come from a female donor with multiple sclerosis, enrolled in a pregnancy study.

This chain joins TRBV19 and TRBJ2-2; D perhaps matches TRBD1 (6 bases). The CDR3 runs 14 residues. CDR1 is LNHDA and CDR2 is SQIVND in the germline V gene (reference sequence). V lost 5 bases and J lost 0, with 7 bases in between. The CDR3 region is CASSQGSNTGELFF. CDR3 DNA sequence: TGTGCCAGTAGTCAGGGGTCGAACACCGGGGAGCTGTTTTTT.

The J gene is TRBJ2-7, the V gene TRBV9, with 8 bases that match TRBD1. This CDR3 has 15 residues. After removal of 0 bases from V and 0 bases from J, the junction contained 2 bases not matched to a gene. The germline V gene has CDR1 SGDLS and CDR2 YYNGEE. CDR3 loop: CASSVATGVSYEQYF. DNA of the CDR3: TGTGCCAGCAGCGTAGCGACAGGGGTCTCCTACGAGCAGTACTTC. Using reference TRBV9 and TRBJ2-7 for the parts outside the CDR3, the full variable domain is DSGVTQTPKHLITATGQRVTLRCSPRSGDLSVYWYQQSLDQGLQFLIQYYNGEERAKGNILERFSAQQFPDLHSELNLSSLELGDSALYFCASSVATGVSYEQYFGPGTRLTVT.